This TCR beta chain was observed in a study of T cells after yellow fever vaccination. Study-wide points: FACS-sorted repertoires could harbor abundant contaminating bulk-population clonotypes. Researchers report a weaker secondary response that nonetheless peaked faster, day 5 versus 15. The booster saw the reappearance of most primary-vaccination clones (about 95% CD4, about 85% CD8).

One entry per CDR3 protein results from TCRdb running MiXCR on the 5' RACE reads. Among around 320,000 distinct CDR3 sequences listed, approximately 4% were seen once. This clonotype was counted only a few times. Its antigen is not identified. The sample consisted of PBMCs, taken 15 days after the yellow fever booster vaccination. The clonotype was recovered from a man aged 18-30 years who received the YFV17D yellow fever vaccine.

CDR3 sequence (DNA): TGCAGCGTTGCCGGGCTAGGAGAGACCCAGTACTTC. It codes for CSVAGLGETQYF. The chain uses TRBV29-1 and TRBJ2-5; the D is unclear. CDR3 length: 12 residues. Germline V CDR1 and CDR2: SQVTM, ANQGSEA. Trimming stripped 4 bases from V and 4 bases from J, with 10 bases between.